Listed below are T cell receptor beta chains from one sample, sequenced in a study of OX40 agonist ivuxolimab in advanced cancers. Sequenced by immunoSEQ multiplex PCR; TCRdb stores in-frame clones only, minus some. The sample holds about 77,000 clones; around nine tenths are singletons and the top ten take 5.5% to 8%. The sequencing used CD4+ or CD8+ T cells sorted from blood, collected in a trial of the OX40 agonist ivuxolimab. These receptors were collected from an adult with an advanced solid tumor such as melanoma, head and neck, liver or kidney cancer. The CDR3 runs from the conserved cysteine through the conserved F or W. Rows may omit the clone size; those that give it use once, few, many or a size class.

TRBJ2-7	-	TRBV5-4	CASSSTGRPYEQYF
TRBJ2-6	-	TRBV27	CASSLSQANSGANVLTF
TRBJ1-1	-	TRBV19	CASSMGTGRGAFF
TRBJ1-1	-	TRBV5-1	CASSFAGRGEAFF
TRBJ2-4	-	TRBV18	CASSPSGDIQYF
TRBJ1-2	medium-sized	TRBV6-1	CASSKLGSGVDGYTF
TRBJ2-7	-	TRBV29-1	CSVDQGFYEQYF
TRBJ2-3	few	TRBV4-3	CASSQEASGISTDTQYF
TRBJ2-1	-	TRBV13	CASSSSGTSGRQGQFF
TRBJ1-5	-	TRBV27	CASSLWSGSNQPQHF
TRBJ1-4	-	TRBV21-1	CASSGFVVSATNEKLFF
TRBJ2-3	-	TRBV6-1	CASSDYDTQYF
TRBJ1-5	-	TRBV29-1	CSANEGGPNQPQHF
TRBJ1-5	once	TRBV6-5	CASSFGRNQPQHF
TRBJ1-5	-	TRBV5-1	CASSPGSGPRGNQPQHF
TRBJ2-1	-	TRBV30	CAHDRGGHNEQFF
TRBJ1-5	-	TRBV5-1	CASSSGQGDQPQHF
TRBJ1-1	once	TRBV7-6	CASSLRGLGNTEAFF
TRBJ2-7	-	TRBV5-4	CASSLVGGVFEQYF
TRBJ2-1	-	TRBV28	CASSLNYNEQFF
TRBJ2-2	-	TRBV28	CASHRGQNTGELFF
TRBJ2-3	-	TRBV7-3	CASSSSGGTNTQYF
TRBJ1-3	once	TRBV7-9	CASSLAGGRNTIYF
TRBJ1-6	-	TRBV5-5	CASSLEGTLNSPLHF
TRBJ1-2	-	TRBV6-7	CASSYSRVGRVNYGYTF
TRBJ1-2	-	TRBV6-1	CASSEALSTGGSGYTF
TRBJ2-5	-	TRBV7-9	CGTKRGPQETQYF
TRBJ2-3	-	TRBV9	CASSVGGGSLDTQYF
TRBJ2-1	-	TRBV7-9	CASSLGPGQRTYNEQFF
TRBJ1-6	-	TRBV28	CASSLSLTGVVAYNSPLHF
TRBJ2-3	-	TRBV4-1	CASSRDAGTGLSTDTQYF
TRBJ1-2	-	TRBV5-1	CASSLSRDYGYTF
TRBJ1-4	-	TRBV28	CASSSYGTAREKLFF
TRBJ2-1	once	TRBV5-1	CASSLEGFARGEQFF
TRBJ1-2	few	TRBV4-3	CASSGDGTGGDGYTF
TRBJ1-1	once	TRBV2	CASSEAGVNTEAFF
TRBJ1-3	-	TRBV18	CASSPQEHYSGNTIYF
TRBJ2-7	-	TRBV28	CASSSPGTGGINEQYF
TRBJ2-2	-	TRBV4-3	CASSQRRAQGELFF
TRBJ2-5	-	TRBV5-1	CASSSRGRETQYF
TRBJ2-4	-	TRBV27	CASSLSWQGGVKNIQYF
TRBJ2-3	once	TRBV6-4	CASSEGRTRGDTQYF
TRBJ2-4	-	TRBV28	CASSSGQFSNIQYF
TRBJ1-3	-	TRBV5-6	CASSPPQGNYGNTIYF
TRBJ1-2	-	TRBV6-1	CASSIDRTGLSGYTF
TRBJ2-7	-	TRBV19	CASSSRAYEQYF
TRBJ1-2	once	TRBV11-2	CASSFSDTYGYTF
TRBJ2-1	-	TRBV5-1	CASSDEGQGGGYEQFF
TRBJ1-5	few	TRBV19	CASSETTYQPQHF
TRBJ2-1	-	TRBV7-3	CASSLNGRVWDEQFF
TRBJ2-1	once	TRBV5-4	CASSLGQGPYNEQFF
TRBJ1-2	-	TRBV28	CASSFAQEDGYTF
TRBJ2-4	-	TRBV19	CASSMWDKVAKNIQYF
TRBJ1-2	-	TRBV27	CASSRQGGVYGYTF
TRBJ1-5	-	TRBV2	CASTAGGANQPQHF
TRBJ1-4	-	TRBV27	CASRGRGGNEKLFF
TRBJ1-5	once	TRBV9	CASSASTGMDQPQHF
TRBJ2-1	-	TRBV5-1	CASSLVSSGGYNEQFF
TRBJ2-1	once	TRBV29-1	CSAQGQASSYNEQFF
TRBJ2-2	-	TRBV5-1	CASSLGAVNTGELFF